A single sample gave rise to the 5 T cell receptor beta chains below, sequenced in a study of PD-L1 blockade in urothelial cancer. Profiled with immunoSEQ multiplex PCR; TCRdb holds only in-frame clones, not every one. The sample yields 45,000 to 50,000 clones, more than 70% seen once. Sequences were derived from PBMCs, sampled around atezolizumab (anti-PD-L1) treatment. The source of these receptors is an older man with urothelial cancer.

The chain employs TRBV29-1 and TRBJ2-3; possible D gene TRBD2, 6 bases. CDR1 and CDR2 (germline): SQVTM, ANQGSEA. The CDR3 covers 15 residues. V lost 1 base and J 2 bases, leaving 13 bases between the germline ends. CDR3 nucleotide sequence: TGCAGCGTTGAAGCCCGTTGGGACTCCACAGATACGCAGTATTTT. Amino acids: CSVEARWDSTDTQYF.

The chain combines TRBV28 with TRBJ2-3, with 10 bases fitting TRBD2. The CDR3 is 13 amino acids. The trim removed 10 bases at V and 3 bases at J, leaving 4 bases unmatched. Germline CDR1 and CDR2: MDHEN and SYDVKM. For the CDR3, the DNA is TGTGCCACAGGGACTAGCGTAACAGATACGCAGTATTTT. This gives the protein CATGTSVTDTQYF.

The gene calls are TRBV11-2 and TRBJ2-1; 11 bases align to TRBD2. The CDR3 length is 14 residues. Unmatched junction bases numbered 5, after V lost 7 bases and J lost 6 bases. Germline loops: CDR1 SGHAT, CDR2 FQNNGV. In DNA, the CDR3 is TGTGCCAGCACGGGACTAGCGGTGCCCAATGAGCAGTTCTTC. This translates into CASTGLAVPNEQFF.

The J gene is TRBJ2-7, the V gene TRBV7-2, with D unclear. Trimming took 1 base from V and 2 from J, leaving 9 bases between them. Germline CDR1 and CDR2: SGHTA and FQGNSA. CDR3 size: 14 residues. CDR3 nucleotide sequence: TGTGCCAGCAGCTTAGGAGGAACGGCCTACGAGCAGTACTTC. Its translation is CASSLGGTAYEQYF.

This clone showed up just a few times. The DNA for the CDR3 is TGTGCCAGCAGCTCCCGGGGGTTTGGGACTAATGAAAAACTGTTTTTT. This encodes CASSSRGFGTNEKLFF. The chain has TRBV28 and TRBJ1-4; perhaps TRBD1 as D (5 bases). The CDR3 totals 16 residues. Trimming took off 6 bases at V and 2 bases at J, with 16 bases between the two ends. The germline gives CDR1 MDHEN, CDR2 SYDVKM.